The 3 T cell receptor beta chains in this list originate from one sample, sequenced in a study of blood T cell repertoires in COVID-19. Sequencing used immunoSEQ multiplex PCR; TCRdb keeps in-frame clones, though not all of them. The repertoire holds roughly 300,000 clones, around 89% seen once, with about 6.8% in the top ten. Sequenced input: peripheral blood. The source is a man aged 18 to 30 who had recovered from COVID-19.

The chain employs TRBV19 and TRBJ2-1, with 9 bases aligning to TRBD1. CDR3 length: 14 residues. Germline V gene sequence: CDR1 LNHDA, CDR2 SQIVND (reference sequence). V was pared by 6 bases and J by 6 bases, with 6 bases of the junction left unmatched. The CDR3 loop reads CASRGDRASNEQFF. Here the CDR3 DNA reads TGTGCCAGTAGGGGGGACAGGGCCTCCAATGAGCAGTTCTTC.

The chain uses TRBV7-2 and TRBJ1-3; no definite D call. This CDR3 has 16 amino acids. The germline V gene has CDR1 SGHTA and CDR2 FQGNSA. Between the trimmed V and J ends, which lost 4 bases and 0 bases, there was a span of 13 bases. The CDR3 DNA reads TGTGCCAGCAGCTACCACCGAGGAGTCTCTGGAAACACCATATATTTT. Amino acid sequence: CASSYHRGVSGNTIYF.

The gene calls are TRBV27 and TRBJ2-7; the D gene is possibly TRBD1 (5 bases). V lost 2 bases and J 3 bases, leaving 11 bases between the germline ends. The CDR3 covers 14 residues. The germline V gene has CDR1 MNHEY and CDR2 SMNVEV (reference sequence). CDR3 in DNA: TGTGCCAGCAGTTTAGCAGGGAACGTCTACGAGCAGTACTTC. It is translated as CASSLAGNVYEQYF.